These 9 T cell receptor beta chains originate from one sample sequenced in a study of sequential checkpoint blockade in melanoma. The treatment is: randomized to nivolumab then ipilimumab (arm A) or the reverse (arm B). Assay used: immunoSEQ multiplex PCR; TCRdb lists only in-frame clones, some missing. The table lists about 9,100 clones, around 72% of them singletons, with approximately 17% in the top ten. The material sequenced was CD8+ T cells sorted from blood (inferred from file names), taken from a patient given nivolumab and ipilimumab in sequence. The receptors originated from a human donor with melanoma.

This clone was detected a few times. This sequence joins TRBV29-1 and TRBJ2-6; 10 positions match TRBD2. The V segment lost 1 base and the J segment 0 bases; nucleotides outside the gene matches: 0. CDR1 is SQVTM, CDR2 ANQGSEA, per germline. The CDR3 has 16 residues. The DNA of the CDR3 is TGCAGCGTTGAAGCTAGCGGGAGCTCTGGGGCCAACGTCCTGACTTTC. Translating gives CSVEASGSSGANVLTF.

V is TRBV4-2 and J is TRBJ2-7; 8 bases agree with TRBD2. Losses at the gene ends were 6 bases for V and 0 bases for J; bases not matched to a gene: 7. The CDR3 has 15 amino acids. Germline V gene sequence: CDR1 LGHNA, CDR2 YNFKEQ. The CDR3: CASSSLAENSYEQYF. CDR3 DNA: TGTGCCAGCAGTTCACTAGCGGAAAACTCCTACGAGCAGTACTTC.

The V call is TRBV27, the J call TRBJ2-7; D call uncertain. The CDR3 sequence is 14 residues long. V lost 4 bases and J lost 0, with 10 bases in between. CDR1 is MNHEY and CDR2 is SMNVEV in the germline V gene (reference sequence). CDR3 in amino acids: CASSWAESSYEQYF. CDR3 bases: TGTGCCAGCAGTTGGGCCGAGAGCTCCTACGAGCAGTACTTC.

The chain uses TRBV5-8 and TRBJ1-4; 8 positions agree with TRBD1. With 4 bases clipped from V and 6 bases from J, the junction kept 11 bases outside the gene matches. The CDR3 totals 16 residues. Germline-derived CDR1 and CDR2 are SGHTS and YDEGEE. This CDR3 reads CASSRLTGTGDEKLFF. CDR3 coding DNA: TGTGCCAGCAGCCGCCTGACCGGGACAGGAGATGAAAAACTGTTTTTT. The complete variable domain, with remaining parts taken from reference TRBV5-8 and TRBJ1-4, reads EAGVTQSPTHLIKTRGQQATLRCSPISGHTSVYWYQQALGLGLQFLLWYDEGEERNRGNFPPRFSGRQFPNYSSELNVNALELEDSALYLCASSRLTGTGDEKLFFGSGTQLSVL.

V gene TRBV28 combines with J gene TRBJ1-4, with D possibly TRBD1 on 5 matching bases. In germline, CDR1 is MDHEN, CDR2 SYDVKM. Trimming left V 1 base short and J 0 bases short, with 9 bases between. CDR3 length: 16 residues. CDR3 nucleotides: TGTGCCAGCAGTTTATATCAGGGCGCAACTAATGAAAAACTGTTTTTT. Its protein is CASSLYQGATNEKLFF. Full variable domain (remainder filled in from reference TRBV28 and TRBJ1-4): DVKVTQSSRYLVKRTGEKVFLECVQDMDHENMFWYRQDPGLGLRLIYFSYDVKMKEKGDIPEGYSVSREKKERFSLILESASTNQTSMYLCASSLYQGATNEKLFFGSGTQLSVL.

This clone came up a few times. The chain links TRBV5-7 to TRBJ2-2; tentative D call: TRBD2 (5 bases). TRBV5-7 falls under the ORF class, with uncertain function. The CDR3 has 13 residues. Between the trimmed V and J ends, which lost 4 bases and 5 bases, there was a span of 9 bases. CDR3 sequence reads: CASSLGETGELFF. CDR3 coding DNA: TGTGCCAGCAGCCTCGGGGAAACCGGGGAGCTGTTTTTT.

This chain joins TRBV7-9 and TRBJ1-1; weak D call: TRBD1 (6 bases). Trimming shortened V by 5 bases and J by 2 bases, and 15 bases separated the two germline ends. This CDR3 is built from 15 residues. The germline CDR1 and CDR2 sequences are SEHNR and FQNEAQ (reference sequence). As DNA, the CDR3 is TGTGCCAGCAGCCGGGGACAACCGTTAAACACTGAAGCTTTCTTT. Translated: CASSRGQPLNTEAFF.

V is TRBV6-1 and J is TRBJ2-5; the D gene is possibly TRBD2 (7 bases). Trimming removed 1 base from V and 5 bases from J, with 14 bases in between. The CDR3 is 15 residues long. CDR1 is MNHNS, CDR2 SASEGT, per germline. CDR3 sequence (DNA): TGTGCCAGCAGTGAAGTGTCGGGGGGCGGTGAGACCCAGTACTTC. Translating it yields CASSEVSGGGETQYF.

This clone was seen a handful of times. The chain uses TRBV9 and TRBJ2-3, with TRBD1 matching over 7 bases. Looked up from germline, CDR1 is SGDLS and CDR2 is YYNGEE. V shed 3 bases, J shed 2 bases, and the junction held 3 bases outside the gene matches. This CDR3 comprises 14 residues. CDR3: CASSGDSLTDTQYF. The CDR3, as DNA: TGTGCCAGCAGCGGGGACAGCCTCACAGATACGCAGTATTTT.